The text below deals with one T cell receptor (beta chain). Its target is not known. Germline values: CDR1 MDHEN, CDR2 SYDVKM. V was shortened by 6 bases and J by 0 bases, with 9 bases between the two germline ends. CDR3 length equals 14 residues. How the authors handled the data: For the immunoSEQ data, sequences were junction-only without quality scores, so filtering differed. TCRdb's table, derived via immunoSEQ multiplex PCR, lists solely in-frame clones and lacks some. V, J and clone size were drawn from that table, and D and trimming were deduced from the DNA. The sample contains about 1,800,000 clones, about 95% of which appear only once. The data derive from a study of shared clonotypes between healthy human individuals. Findings and caveats of the study: Relative to memory subsets, naive subsets generally showed larger estimated richness.

Terminally differentiated effector memory CD45RA+ cells were excluded by CCR7 positive selection of CD45RO-negative cells. The chain joins TRBV28 to TRBJ1-3; D unclear. Material: naive CD8+ T cells sorted from blood. The sequence was collected from a man aged 18 to 35 in good health. Here the CDR3 reads CASSFSLSGNTIYF. As DNA, the CDR3 is TGTGCCAGCAGCTTCAGCCTCTCTGGAAACACCATATATTTT.